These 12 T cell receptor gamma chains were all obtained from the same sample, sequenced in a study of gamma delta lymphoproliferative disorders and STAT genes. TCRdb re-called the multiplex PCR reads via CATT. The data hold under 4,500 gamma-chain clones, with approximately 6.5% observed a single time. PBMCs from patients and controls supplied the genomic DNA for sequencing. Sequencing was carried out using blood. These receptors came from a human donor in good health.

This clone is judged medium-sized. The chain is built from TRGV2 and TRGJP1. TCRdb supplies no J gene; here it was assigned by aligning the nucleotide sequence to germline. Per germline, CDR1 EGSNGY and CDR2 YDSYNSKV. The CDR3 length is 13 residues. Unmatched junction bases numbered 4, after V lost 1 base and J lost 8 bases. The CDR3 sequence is CATWDGHGWFKIF. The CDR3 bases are TGTGCCACCTGGGACGGCCACGGTTGGTTCAAGATATTT.

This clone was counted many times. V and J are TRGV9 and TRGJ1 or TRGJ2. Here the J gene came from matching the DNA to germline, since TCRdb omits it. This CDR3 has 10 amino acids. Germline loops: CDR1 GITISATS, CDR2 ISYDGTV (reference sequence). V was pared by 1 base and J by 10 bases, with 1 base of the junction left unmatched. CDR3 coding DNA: TGTGCCTTGTGGGAGGTCAAGAAACTCTTT. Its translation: CALWEVKKLF.

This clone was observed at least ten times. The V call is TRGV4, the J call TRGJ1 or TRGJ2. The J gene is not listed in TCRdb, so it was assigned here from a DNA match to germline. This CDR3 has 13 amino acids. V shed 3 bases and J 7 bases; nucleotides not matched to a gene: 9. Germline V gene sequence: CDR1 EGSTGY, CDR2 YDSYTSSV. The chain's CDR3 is CATWDNRGYKKLF. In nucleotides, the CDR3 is TGTGCCACCTGGGATAATAGGGGGTATAAGAAACTCTTT.

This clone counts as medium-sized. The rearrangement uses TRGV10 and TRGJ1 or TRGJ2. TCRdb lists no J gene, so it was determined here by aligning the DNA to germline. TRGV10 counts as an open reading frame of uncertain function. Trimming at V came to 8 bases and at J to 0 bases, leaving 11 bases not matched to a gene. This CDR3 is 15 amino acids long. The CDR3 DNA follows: TGTGCTGCGTGGGATTATAGCGGGAATTATTATAAGAAACTCTTT. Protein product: CAAWDYSGNYYKKLF.

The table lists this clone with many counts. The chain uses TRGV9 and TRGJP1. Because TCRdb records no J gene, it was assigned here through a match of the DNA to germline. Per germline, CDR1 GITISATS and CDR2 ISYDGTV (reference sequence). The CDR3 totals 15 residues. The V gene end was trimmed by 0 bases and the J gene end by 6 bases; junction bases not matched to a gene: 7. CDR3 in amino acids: CALWEVRDSGWFKIF. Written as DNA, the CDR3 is TGTGCCTTGTGGGAGGTGCGGGATTCTGGTTGGTTCAAGATATTT.

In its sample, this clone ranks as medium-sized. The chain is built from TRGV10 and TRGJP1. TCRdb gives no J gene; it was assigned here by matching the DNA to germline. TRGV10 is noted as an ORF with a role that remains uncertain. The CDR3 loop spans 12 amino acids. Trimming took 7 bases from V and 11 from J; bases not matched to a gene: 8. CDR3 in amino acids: CAAWYPRWFKIF. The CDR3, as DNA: TGTGCTGCGTGGTACCCCCGGTGGTTCAAGATATTT.

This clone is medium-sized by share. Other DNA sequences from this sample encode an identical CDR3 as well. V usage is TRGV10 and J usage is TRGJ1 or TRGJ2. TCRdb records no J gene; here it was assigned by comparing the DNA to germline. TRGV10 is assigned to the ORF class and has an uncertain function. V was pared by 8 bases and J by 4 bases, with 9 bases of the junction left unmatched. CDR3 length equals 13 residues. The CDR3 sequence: CAAWDYRYYKKLF. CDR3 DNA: TGTGCTGCGTGGGATTACCGATATTATAAGAAACTCTTT.

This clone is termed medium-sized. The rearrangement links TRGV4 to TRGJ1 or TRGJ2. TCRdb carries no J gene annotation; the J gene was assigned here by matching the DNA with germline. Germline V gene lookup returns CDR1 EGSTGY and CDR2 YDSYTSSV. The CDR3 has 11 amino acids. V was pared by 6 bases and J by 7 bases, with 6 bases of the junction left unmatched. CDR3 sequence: CATWFNYKKLF. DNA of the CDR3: TGTGCCACCTGGTTTAACTATAAGAAACTCTTT.

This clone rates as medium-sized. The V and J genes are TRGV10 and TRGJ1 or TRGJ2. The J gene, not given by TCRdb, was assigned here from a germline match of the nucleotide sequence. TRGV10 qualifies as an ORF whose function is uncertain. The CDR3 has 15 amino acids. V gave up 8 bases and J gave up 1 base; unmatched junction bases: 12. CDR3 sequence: CAAWDYGGNYYKKLF. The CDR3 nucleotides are TGTGCTGCGTGGGATTATGGAGGCAATTATTATAAGAAACTCTTT.

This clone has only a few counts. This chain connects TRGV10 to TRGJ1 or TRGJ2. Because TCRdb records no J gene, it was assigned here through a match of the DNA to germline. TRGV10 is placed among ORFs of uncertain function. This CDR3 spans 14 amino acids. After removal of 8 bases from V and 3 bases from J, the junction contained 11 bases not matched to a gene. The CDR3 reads CAAWATPAYYKKLF. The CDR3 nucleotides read TGTGCTGCGTGGGCAACCCCGGCTTATTATAAGAAACTCTTT.

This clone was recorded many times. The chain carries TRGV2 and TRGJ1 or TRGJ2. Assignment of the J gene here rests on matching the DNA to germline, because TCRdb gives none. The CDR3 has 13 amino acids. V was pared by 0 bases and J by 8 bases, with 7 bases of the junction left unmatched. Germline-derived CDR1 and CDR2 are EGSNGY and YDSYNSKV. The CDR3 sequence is CATWDGQKDKKLF. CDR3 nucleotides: TGTGCCACCTGGGACGGGCAAAAGGATAAGAAACTCTTT.

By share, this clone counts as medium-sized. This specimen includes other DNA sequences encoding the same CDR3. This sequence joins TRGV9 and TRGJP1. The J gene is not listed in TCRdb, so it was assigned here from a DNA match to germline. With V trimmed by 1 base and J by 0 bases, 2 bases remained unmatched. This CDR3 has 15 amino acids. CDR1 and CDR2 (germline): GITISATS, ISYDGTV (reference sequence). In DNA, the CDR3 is TGTGCCTTGTGGGAGGTTGATACCACTGGTTGGTTCAAGATATTT. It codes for CALWEVDTTGWFKIF.